This TCR beta chain stems from a study of blood T cells in healthy people across ages. The V gene's germline CDR1 is MNHNY and CDR2 SVGAGI (reference sequence). The CDR3 is 15 residues long. A J-beta primer mix and a sample-barcoded 5' primer were used in a second PCR of roughly 6 to 11 cycles. TCRdb processed the 5' RACE reads anew with MiXCR; each CDR3 protein has one entry. The profile shows hundreds of thousands of distinct CDR3 sequences, less than 45% of them singletons. V and J are TRBV6-6 and TRBJ2-4; a possible D gene is TRBD2 (5 bases). The DNA end favors TRBJ2-7, so the J call may be wrong. The sample consisted of blood. This TCR was recovered from an older man in good health. The chain's CDR3 is CASSYDSASTYEQYF. The CDR3 nucleotides read TGTGCCAGCAGTTATGATAGCGCATCGACCTACGAGCAGTACTTC.